The rows below give T cell receptor beta chains drawn from one sample of a study of blood T cell repertoires in COVID-19. Measured with immunoSEQ multiplex PCR; TCRdb has only the in-frame clones, and not every one. The table has some 180,000 clones, about 80% seen once; the top ten hold about 6.3%. Sample: peripheral blood. All receptors derive from a man between 60 and 75 years old with acute or convalescent COVID-19. CDR3s include the opening cysteine and the closing phenylalanine or tryptophan. D genes are given only for firm matches. Size values are once, few and many counts, or a class for expanded clones, and some rows have none.

- TRBJ2-2 - TRBV5-1 TGCGCCAGCAGCTTGGTTTGGCCCGGGGAGCTGTTTTTT CASSLVWPGELFF
- TRBJ2-1 TRBD2 TRBV3-1/TRBV3-2 TGTGCCAGCAGCGACGCGGGACTAGCAACCTACAATGAGCAGTTCTTC CASSDAGLATYNEQFF
- TRBJ1-4 TRBD1 TRBV28 TGTGCCAGCAGTCTTACAGGGGGCGCGAATGAAAAACTGTTTTTT CASSLTGGANEKLFF
- TRBJ2-7 TRBD1 TRBV27 TGTGCCAGCAGTTTATCGGGACAGAGTCTCTCCTACGAGCAGTACTTC CASSLSGQSLSYEQYF
- TRBJ2-1 TRBD1 TRBV7-9 TGTGCCAGCAGCTCGACAGGGGTCAGCTACAATGAGCAGTTCTTC CASSSTGVSYNEQFF
- TRBJ2-7 TRBD2 TRBV9 TGTGCCAGCAGCGTAGCTACCGGCTTAGCGGGGTCCTACGAGCAGTACTTC CASSVATGLAGSYEQYF
- TRBJ1-3 - TRBV4-1 TGCGCCAGCAGCCAACTCCCTTCTGGAAACACCATATATTTT CASSQLPSGNTIYF
- TRBJ1-2 TRBD1 TRBV4-1 TGCGCCAGCAGCCAAGTCGGAAGACAGGGTCTTTTTCACTATGGCTACACCTTC CASSQVGRQGLFHYGYTF
- TRBJ1-2 TRBD1 TRBV5-5 TGTGCCAGCAGCTTGAGGGACAGGGATAACTATGGCTACACCTTC CASSLRDRDNYGYTF
- TRBJ2-7 - TRBV12-5 TGTGCTAGTGGACAGGGTGGCTACTACGAGCAGTACTTC CASGQGGYYEQYF
- TRBJ2-7 TRBD2 TRBV25-1 TGTGCCAGCAGTGCCACTAGCGGGGCCTACGAGCAGTACTTC CASSATSGAYEQYF
- TRBJ1-6 - TRBV6-6 TGTGCCAGCAGTCTTACAGATAATTCACCCCTCCACTTT CASSLTDNSPLHF
few TRBJ2-7 - TRBV6-1 TGTGCCAGCAGTGACCGCGGCGGGACCTACGAGCAGTACTTC CASSDRGGTYEQYF
few TRBJ2-7 TRBD1 TRBV12-3/TRBV12-4 TGTGCCAGCAGTTTCTCCAGGGGGTACGAGCAGTACTTC CASSFSRGYEQYF
- TRBJ2-2 - TRBV2 TGTGCCACCACGCGGCGGGGGGAGCTGTTTTTT CATTRRGELFF
- TRBJ2-7 TRBD2 TRBV11-2 TGTGCCAGCAGCGTGGGACTAGCGAGCAACGAGCAGTACTTC CASSVGLASNEQYF
once TRBJ2-2 - TRBV9 TGTGCCAGCAGCGTAGCAGCGGTGACCTTTACCGGGGAGCTGTTTTTT CASSVAAVTFTGELFF
- TRBJ1-1 - TRBV4-3 TGCGCCAGCAGCCAAGGTGAGGTGAGGAGCACTGAAGCTTTCTTT CASSQGEVRSTEAFF
- TRBJ2-1 TRBD1 TRBV5-6 TGTGCCAGCAGCGGGACAGGACCCAATGAGCAGTTCTTC CASSGTGPNEQFF
- TRBJ2-1 TRBD2 TRBV11-3 TGTGCCAGCAGCCGCCCCGGGGGGGTTGAGCAGTTCTTC CASSRPGGVEQFF
- TRBJ2-3 - TRBV7-6 TGTGCCAGCAGCTTATCTCCAGATACGCAGTATTTT CASSLSPDTQYF
- TRBJ1-5 - TRBV10-3 TGTGCCATCACCCAATCAACAAATCAGCCCCAGCATTTT CAITQSTNQPQHF
- TRBJ2-2 - TRBV7-2 TGTGCCAGCAGCTTTACAGGGACCGGGGAGCTGTTTTTT CASSFTGTGELFF
once TRBJ1-2 - TRBV14 TGTGCCAGCAGCCAATGGGCAGGGGTGGATGGCTACACCTTC CASSQWAGVDGYTF
- TRBJ2-4 TRBD1 TRBV5-1 TGCGCCAGCAGCAACCGGGACAGGGGCAAAAACATTCAGTACTTC CASSNRDRGKNIQYF
- TRBJ2-1 TRBD2 TRBV5-1 TGCGCCAGCAGCGTCGGGACTATATACAATGAGCAGTTCTTC CASSVGTIYNEQFF
- TRBJ1-2 TRBD1 TRBV7-2 TGTGCCAGCAGCTCCCGGACAGGACCCCTCGGGAATGGCTACACCTTC CASSSRTGPLGNGYTF
- TRBJ1-2 - TRBV7-9 TGTGCCAGCAGCTTAGATACGGTTCCGGTAAATGGCTACACCTTC CASSLDTVPVNGYTF
- TRBJ2-7 - TRBV12-3/TRBV12-4 TGTGCCAGCAGTTTACGCGTAAATGAGCAGTACTTC CASSLRVNEQYF
few TRBJ2-1 TRBD1 TRBV10-3 TGTGCCATCAGTGAGACAGGGGGCGGATACAATGAGCAGTTCTTC CAISETGGGYNEQFF
- TRBJ2-7 TRBD1 TRBV29-1 TGCAGCGTCACCGGGACAGGGGCAACCTACGAGCAGTACTTC CSVTGTGATYEQYF
- TRBJ2-3 TRBD2 TRBV7-3 TGTGCCAGCAGCTTAACCCCTCTAGCGGGGGGCACAGATACGCAGTATTTT CASSLTPLAGGTDTQYF
few TRBJ2-1 TRBD1 TRBV30 TGTGCCTGGAGTGTACAGGGGGGTCAGCAGTTCTTC CAWSVQGGQQFF
- TRBJ1-1 - TRBV7-6 TGTGCCAGCAGCTTGGGTCTCGGGGGGTGGAACACTGAAGCTTTCTTT CASSLGLGGWNTEAFF
- TRBJ1-4 - TRBV18 TGTGCCAGCTCACCCGCGAATGCGGAAAAACTGTTTTTT CASSPANAEKLFF
- TRBJ1-6 - TRBV4-3 TGCGCCAGCAGCCAAAAGCTTGGAGTAGGGGGGACTACCGGCAATTCACCCCTCCACTTT CASSQKLGVGGTTGNSPLHF
- TRBJ1-5 - TRBV12-5 TGTGCTAGTGGTTTGGAACAAAATCAGCCCCAGCATTTT CASGLEQNQPQHF
- TRBJ2-7 TRBD2 TRBV6-5 TGTGCCAGCTATAGCGGGACCTCCTACGAGCAGTACTTC CASYSGTSYEQYF
once TRBJ2-1 TRBD1 TRBV15 TGTGCCACCAGCAGAGCCCCGGGACAGGGGCCCAATGAGCAGTTCTTC CATSRAPGQGPNEQFF
- TRBJ2-1 - TRBV5-8 TGTGCCAGCAGGGCCGGGAGATACAATGAGCAGTTCTTC CASRAGRYNEQFF